This T cell receptor (beta chain) was identified in a study of regulatory T cells in long-lasting Graves disease. The CDR3 consists of 14 residues. V was cut by 2 bases and J by 4 bases, with 12 bases left in between. Germline CDR1 and CDR2: MNHEY and SMNVEV (reference sequence). This clonotype was observed a handful of times. As for time point: newly diagnosed GD, antithyroid drugs for less than 3 months. There was RNA extracted from PBMCs, and the TCR library was made from it. An endocrinology department located in Xi'an, China, was where the patients came from. To make TCR beta libraries, researchers used iRepertoire HTBI primers and Arm-PCR of CDR3 regions. TCRdb recomputed calls from the multiplex PCR reads with MiXCR, one row per CDR3 protein. The sample contains 400,000 to 500,000 distinct CDR3 sequences, around 17% of which appear only once. The same data also went into a second study, on T cells in Graves' hyperthyroidism and ophthalmopathy.

The origin of this receptor is a young woman with Graves disease. This chain connects TRBV27 to TRBJ2-7, with D perhaps matching TRBD2 (5 bases). Source: peripheral blood mononuclear cells (PBMCs), taken at new diagnosis, from a patient treated with antithyroid drugs. The CDR3 loop is CASSLRLNRYEQYF. The CDR3 bases are TGTGCCAGCAGTTTACGACTAAACCGATACGAGCAGTACTTC.